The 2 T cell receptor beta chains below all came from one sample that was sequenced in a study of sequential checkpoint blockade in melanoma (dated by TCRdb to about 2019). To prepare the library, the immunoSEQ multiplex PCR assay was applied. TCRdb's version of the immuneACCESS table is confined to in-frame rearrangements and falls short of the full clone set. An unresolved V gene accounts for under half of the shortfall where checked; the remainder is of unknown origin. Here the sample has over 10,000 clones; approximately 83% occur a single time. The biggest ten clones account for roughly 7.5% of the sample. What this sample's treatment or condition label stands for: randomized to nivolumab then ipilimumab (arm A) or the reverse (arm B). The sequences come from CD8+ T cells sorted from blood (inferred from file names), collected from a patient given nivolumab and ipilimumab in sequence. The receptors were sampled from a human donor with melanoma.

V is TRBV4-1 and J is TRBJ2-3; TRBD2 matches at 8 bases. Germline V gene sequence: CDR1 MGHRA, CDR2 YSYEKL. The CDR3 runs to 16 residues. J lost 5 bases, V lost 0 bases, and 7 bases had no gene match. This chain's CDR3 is CASSQEVRGALDTQYF. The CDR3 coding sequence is TGCGCCAGCAGCCAAGAAGTGCGGGGGGCCTTAGATACGCAGTATTTT.

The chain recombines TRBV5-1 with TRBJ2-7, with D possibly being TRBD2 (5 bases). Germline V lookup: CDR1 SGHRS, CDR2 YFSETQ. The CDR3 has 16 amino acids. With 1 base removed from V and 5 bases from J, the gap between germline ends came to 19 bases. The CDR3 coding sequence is TGCGCCAGCAGCTTGCTGGTGGGAGAATTGCAGGACGAGCAGTACTTC. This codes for CASSLLVGELQDEQYF.